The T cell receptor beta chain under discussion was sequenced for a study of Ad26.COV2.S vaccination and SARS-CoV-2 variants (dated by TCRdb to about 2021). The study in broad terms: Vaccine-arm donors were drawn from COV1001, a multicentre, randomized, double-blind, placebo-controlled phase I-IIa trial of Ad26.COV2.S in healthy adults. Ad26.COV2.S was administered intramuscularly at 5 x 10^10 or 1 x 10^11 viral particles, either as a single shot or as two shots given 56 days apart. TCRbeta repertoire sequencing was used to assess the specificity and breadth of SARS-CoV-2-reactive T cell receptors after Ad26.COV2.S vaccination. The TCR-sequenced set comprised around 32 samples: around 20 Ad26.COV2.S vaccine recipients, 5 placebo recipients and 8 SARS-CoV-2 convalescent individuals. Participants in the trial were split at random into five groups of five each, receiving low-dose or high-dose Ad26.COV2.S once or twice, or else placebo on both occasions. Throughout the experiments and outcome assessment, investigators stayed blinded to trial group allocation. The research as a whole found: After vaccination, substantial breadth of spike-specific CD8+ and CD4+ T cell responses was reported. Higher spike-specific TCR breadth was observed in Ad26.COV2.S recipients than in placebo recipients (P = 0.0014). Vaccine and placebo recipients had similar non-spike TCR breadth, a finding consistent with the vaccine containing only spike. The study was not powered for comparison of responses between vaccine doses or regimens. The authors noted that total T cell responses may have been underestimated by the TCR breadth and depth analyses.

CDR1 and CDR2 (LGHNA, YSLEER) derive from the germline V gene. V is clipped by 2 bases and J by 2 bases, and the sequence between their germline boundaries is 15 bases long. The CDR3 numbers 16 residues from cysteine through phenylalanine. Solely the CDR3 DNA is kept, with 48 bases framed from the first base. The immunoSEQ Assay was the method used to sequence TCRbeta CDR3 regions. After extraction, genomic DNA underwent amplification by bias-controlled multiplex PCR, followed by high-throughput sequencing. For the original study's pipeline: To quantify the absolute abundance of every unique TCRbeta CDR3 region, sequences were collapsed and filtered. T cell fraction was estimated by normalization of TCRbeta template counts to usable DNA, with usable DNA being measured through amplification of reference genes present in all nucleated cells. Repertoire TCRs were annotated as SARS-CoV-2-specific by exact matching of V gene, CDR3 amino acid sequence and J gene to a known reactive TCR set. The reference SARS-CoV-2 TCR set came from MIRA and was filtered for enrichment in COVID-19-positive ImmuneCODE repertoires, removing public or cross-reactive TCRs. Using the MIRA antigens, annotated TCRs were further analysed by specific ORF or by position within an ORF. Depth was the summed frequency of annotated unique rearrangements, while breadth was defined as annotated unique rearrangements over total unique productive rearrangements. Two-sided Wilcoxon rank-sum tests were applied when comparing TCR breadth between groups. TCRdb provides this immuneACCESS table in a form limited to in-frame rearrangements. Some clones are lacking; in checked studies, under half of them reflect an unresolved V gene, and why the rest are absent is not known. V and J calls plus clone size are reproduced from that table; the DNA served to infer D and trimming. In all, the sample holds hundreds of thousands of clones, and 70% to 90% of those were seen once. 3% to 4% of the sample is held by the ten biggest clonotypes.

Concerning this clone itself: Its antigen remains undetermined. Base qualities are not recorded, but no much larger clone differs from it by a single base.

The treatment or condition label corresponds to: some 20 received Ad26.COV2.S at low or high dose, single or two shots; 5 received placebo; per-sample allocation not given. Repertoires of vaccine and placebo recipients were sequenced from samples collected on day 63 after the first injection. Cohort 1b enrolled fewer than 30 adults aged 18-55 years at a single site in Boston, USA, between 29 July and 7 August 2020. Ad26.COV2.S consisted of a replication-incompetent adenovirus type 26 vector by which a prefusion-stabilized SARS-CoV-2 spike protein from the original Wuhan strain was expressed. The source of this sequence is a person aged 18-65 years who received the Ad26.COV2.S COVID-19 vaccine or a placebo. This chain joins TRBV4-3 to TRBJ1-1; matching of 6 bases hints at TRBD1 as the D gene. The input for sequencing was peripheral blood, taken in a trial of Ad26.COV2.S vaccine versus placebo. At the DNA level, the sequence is TGCGCCAGCAGCCAACCCTGGGCGGGGGCCAACACTGAAGCTTTCTTT. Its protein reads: CASSQPWAGANTEAFF.